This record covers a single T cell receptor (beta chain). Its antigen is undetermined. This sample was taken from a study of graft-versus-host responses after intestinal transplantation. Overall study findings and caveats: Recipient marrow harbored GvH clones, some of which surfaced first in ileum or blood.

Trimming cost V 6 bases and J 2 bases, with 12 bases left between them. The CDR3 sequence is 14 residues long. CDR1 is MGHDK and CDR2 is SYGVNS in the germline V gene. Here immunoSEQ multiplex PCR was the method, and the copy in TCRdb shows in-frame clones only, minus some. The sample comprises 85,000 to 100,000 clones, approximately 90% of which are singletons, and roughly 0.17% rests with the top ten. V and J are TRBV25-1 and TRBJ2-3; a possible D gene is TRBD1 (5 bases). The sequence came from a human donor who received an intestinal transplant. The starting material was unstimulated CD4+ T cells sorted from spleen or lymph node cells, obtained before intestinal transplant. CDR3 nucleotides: TGTGCCAGCAGCGATACTGGGGCCACAGATACGCAGTATTTT. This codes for CASSDTGATDTQYF.